This entry lists 2 T cell receptor beta chains sequenced from one sample in a study of blood T cell repertoires in COVID-19. The method was immunoSEQ multiplex PCR; TCRdb's version includes in-frame clones alone and lacks a portion of them. Among about 200,000 clones listed, roughly 90% were seen once. Sequenced: PBMCs or T cells enriched from blood (not recorded which). The receptors originated from a woman aged 30 to 39 with acute COVID-19.

CDR3 nucleotide sequence: TGTGCCAGCAGCTTAGGAAGTAGGGGTATCACTGAAGCTTTCTTT. Its translation is CASSLGSRGITEAFF. The chain employs TRBV11-2 and TRBJ1-1, with D perhaps TRBD1 (5 bases). CDR3 length: 15 residues. Germline assignment: CDR1 SGHAT and CDR2 FQNNGV. V was clipped by 1 base and J by 4 bases, with 13 bases between them.

This clone was seen only a few times. The rearrangement joins TRBV10-3 to TRBJ1-2; the match to TRBD1 covers 7 bases. V shed 6 bases, J shed 8 bases, and the junction held 9 bases outside the gene matches. This CDR3 spans 13 amino acids. The germline gives CDR1 ENHRY, CDR2 SYGVKD. The CDR3 is CAIRGQTGVGYTF. The CDR3, as DNA: TGTGCCATCAGAGGTCAAACAGGGGTAGGCTACACCTTC.